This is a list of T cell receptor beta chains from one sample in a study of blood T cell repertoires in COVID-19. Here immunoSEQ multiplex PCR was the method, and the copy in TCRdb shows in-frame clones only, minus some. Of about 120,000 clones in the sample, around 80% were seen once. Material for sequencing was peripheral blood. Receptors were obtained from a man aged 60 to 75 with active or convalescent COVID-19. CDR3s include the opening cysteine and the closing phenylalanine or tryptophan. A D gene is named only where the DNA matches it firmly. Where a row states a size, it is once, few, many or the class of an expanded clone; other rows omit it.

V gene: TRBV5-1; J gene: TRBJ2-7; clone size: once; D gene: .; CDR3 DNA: TGCGCCAGCAGCTTGGATTTTACCTACGAGCAGTACTTC; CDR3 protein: CASSLDFTYEQYF
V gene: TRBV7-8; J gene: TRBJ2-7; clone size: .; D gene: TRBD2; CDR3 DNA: TGTGCCAGCAGCCCCCGGGGAGGGCTCTCCTACGAGCAGTACTTC; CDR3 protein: CASSPRGGLSYEQYF
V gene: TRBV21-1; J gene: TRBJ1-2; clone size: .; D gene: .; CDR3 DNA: TGTGCCAGCAGCATGAGGGGGCGCTGGGGCTACACCTTC; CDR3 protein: CASSMRGRWGYTF
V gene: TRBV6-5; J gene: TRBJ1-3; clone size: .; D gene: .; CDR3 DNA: TGTGCCAGCAGCCTTAGGCCAGGGAACGGAAACACCATATATTTT; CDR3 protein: CASSLRPGNGNTIYF
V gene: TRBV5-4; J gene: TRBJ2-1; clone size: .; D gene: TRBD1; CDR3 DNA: TGTGCCAGCAGCCTTCCTCGGACAGGGTTCAATGAGCAGTTCTTC; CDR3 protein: CASSLPRTGFNEQFF
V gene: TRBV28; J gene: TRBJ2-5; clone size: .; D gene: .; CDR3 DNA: TGTGCCAGCAGTACTACGGAAAGAGGGACCCAGTACTTC; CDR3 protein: CASSTTERGTQYF
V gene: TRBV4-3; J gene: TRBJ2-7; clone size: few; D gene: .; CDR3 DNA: TGCGCCAGCAGCCAAGATCCCGCGGTCCCTGGGGAGCAGTACTTC; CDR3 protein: CASSQDPAVPGEQYF
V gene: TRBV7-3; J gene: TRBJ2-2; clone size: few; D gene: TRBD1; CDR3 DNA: TGTGCCAGCAGCTTAAAGGGGGCAGGAACCGGGGAGCTGTTTTTT; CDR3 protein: CASSLKGAGTGELFF
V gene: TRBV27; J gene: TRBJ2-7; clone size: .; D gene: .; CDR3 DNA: TGTGCCAGCGGACGGACTGCTTTGAGCGAGCAGTACTTC; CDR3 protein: CASGRTALSEQYF
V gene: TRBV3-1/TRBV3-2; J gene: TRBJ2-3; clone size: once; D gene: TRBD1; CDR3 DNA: TGTGCCAGCAGCCCCGAGACAGGGGGCAGAGCAGATACGCAGTATTTT; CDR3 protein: CASSPETGGRADTQYF
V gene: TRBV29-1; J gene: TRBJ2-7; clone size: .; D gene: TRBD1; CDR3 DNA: TGCAGCGTTGAAGGGACGTCAGGGGGCGCAGGAGAGCAGTACTTC; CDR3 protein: CSVEGTSGGAGEQYF
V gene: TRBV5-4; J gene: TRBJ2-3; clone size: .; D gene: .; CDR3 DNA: TGTGCCAGCAGCCCCCAGTCGAGGGACTTGGGTACGCAGTATTTT; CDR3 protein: CASSPQSRDLGTQYF
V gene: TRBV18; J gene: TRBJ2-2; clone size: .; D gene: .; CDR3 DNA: TGTGCCAGCTCTCCCGGCCGAGCAGGATTGAACACCGGGGAGCTGTTTTTT; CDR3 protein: CASSPGRAGLNTGELFF
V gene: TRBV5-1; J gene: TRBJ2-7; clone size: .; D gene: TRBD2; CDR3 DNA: TGCGCCAGCAGCTTGACTAGCGGGAGTTACGAGCAGTACTTC; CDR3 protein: CASSLTSGSYEQYF
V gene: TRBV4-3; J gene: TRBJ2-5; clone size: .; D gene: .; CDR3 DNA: TGCGCCAGCAGCCAGTACCAGGGGGGCCAAGAGACCCAGTACTTC; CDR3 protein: CASSQYQGGQETQYF
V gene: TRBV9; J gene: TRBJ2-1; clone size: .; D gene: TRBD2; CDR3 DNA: TGTGCCAGCAGCGCCGGGACTAGCGGTTACAATGAGCAGTTCTTC; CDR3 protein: CASSAGTSGYNEQFF
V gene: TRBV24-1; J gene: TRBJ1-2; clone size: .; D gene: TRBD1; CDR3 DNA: TGTGCCATCGGGACAGGGGCTAGTGGCTACACCTTC; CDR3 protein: CAIGTGASGYTF
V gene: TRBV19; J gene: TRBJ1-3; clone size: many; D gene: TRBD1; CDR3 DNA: TGTGCCAGTAGAGCACGCTCCGGACAGGGGAGCTCTGGAAACACCATATATTTT; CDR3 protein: CASRARSGQGSSGNTIYF
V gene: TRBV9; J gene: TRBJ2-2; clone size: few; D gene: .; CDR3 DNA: TGTGCCAGCAGCGCGGGACCGGGGAGGAGGCTGTTTTTT; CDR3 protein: CASSAGPGRRLFF
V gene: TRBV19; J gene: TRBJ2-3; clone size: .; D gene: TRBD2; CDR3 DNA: TGTGCCAGTAGTAGCGTGGCGGGGGGTGTCACAGATACGCAGTATTTT; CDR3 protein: CASSSVAGGVTDTQYF
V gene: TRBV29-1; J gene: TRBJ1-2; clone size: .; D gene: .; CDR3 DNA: TGCAGCGGGGGTGGGGAGCCTAACTATGGCTACACCTTC; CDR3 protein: CSGGGEPNYGYTF
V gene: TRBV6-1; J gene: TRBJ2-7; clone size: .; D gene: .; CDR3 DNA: TGTGCCAGCAGTGAAGAGGTCAGGCGTCCCTACGAGCAGTACTTC; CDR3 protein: CASSEEVRRPYEQYF
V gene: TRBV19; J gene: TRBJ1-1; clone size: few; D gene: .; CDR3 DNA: TGTGCCAGTAGTATATGGACAGATGGGACTGAAGCTTTCTTT; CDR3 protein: CASSIWTDGTEAFF
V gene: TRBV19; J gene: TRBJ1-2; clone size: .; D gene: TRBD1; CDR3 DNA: TGTGCCAGTAGTACCCCGGACAGGGACTATGGCTACACCTTC; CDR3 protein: CASSTPDRDYGYTF
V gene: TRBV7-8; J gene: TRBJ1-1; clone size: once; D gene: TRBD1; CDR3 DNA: TGTGCCAGCAGCTCCCGCCCAGACAGGGTCATGAACACTGAAGCTTTCTTT; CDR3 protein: CASSSRPDRVMNTEAFF
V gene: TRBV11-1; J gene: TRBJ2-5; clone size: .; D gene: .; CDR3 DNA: TGTGCCAGCAGCCTCTTGCAGGAGACCCAGTACTTC; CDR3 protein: CASSLLQETQYF
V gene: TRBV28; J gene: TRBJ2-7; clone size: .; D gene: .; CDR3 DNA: TGTGCCAGCAGCCCCGGGACAACCTACGAGCAGTACTTC; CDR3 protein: CASSPGTTYEQYF
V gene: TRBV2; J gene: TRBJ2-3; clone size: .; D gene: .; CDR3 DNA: TGTGCCAGCAGTGCCTTCGGGGAGGATACGCAGTATTTT; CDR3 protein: CASSAFGEDTQYF
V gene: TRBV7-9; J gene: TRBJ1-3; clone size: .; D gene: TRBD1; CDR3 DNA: TGTGCCAGCAGCTTAGATTTAGGGGGCCACACGGGAAACACCATATATTTT; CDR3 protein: CASSLDLGGHTGNTIYF
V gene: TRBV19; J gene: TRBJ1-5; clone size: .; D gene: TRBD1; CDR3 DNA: TGTGCCAGTAGTTGGACAGGGGACCAGCCCCAGCATTTT; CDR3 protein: CASSWTGDQPQHF
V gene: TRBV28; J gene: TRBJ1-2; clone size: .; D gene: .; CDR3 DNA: TGTGCCAGCAGTTTAGGGAGGGGCCAAAACTATGGCTACACCTTC; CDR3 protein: CASSLGRGQNYGYTF
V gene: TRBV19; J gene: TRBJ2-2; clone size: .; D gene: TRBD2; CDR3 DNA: TGTGCCAGTAGTATACGGACTAGCGGAAACACCGGGGAGCTGTTTTTT; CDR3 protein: CASSIRTSGNTGELFF
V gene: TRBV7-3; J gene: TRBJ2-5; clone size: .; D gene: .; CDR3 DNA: TGTGCCAGCAGCTTAACCCAGGGCGAGACCCAGTACTTC; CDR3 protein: CASSLTQGETQYF
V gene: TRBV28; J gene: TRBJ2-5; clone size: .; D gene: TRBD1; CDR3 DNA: TGTGCCAGCAGTTGGGACAGGGTCCAAGAGACCCAGTACTTC; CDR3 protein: CASSWDRVQETQYF
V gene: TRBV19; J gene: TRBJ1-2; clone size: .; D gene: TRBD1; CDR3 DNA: TGTGCCAGTAGTGTCAAGCGGGGACAGGGCTTGTATGGCTACACCTTC; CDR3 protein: CASSVKRGQGLYGYTF
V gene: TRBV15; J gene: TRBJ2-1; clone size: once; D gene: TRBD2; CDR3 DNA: TGTGCCACCAGCCTCCTCGGGACTAGCGGGAGGCACAGCTCCTACAATGAGCAGTTCTTC; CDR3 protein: CATSLLGTSGRHSSYNEQFF
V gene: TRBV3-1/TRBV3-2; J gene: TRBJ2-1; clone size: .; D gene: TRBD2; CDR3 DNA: TGTGCCAGCAGCCAAGTAGCGGGAGGAATTTATGGCAATGAGCAGTTCTTC; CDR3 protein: CASSQVAGGIYGNEQFF
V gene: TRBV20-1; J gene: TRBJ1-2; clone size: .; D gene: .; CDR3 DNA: TGCAGTGCTATCGGCCCCGGGGGCTACACCTTC; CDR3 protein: CSAIGPGGYTF
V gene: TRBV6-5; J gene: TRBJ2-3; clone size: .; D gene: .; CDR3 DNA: TGTGCCAGCAGCTTAGACACAGATACGCAGTATTTT; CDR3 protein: CASSLDTDTQYF
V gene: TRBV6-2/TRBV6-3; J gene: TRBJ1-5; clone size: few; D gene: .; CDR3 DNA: TGTGCCAGCAGTTACTCACGGGACACCAATCAGCCCCAGCATTTT; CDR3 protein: CASSYSRDTNQPQHF
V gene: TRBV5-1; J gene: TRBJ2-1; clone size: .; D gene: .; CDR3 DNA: TGCGCCAGCAGTCCCGGGGGCTCCTACAATGAGCAGTTCTTC; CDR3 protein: CASSPGGSYNEQFF
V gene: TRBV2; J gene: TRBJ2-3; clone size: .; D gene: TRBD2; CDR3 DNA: TGTGCCAGCAGCGCCTTCAGCGGGAGCTTAAGGTCAACAGATACGCAGTATTTT; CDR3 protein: CASSAFSGSLRSTDTQYF
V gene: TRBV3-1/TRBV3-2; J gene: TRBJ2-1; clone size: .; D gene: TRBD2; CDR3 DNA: TGTGCCAGCAGCCAAGATATGAGCGGGAGGGGCGATGAGCAGTTCTTC; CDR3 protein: CASSQDMSGRGDEQFF
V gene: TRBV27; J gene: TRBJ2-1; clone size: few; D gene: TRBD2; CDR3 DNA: TGTGCCAGCAGTGTCGTTACGGGAGGGTACAATGAGCAGTTCTTC; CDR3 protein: CASSVVTGGYNEQFF
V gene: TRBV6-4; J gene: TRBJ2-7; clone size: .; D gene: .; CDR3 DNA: TGTGCCAGCAGTGACGGGGCGGGGCACGAGCAGTACTTC; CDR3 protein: CASSDGAGHEQYF
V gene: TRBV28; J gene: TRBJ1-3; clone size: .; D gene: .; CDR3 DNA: TGTGCCAGCAGTTTATCGGTCACCTCTGGAAACACCATATATTTT; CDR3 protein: CASSLSVTSGNTIYF